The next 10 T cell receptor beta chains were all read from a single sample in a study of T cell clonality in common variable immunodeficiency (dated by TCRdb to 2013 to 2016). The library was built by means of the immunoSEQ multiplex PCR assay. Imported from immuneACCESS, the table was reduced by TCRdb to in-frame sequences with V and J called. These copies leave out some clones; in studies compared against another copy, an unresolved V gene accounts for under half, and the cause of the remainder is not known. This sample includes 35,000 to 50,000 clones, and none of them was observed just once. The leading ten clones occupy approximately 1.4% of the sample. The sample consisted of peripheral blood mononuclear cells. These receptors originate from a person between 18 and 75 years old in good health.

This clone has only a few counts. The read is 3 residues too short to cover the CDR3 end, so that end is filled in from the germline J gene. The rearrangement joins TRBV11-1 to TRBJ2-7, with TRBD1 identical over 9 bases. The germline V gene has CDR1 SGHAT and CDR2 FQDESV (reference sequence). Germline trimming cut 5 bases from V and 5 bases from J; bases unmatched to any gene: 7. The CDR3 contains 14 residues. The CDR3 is CASSQPGQGHEQYF. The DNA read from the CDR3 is TGTGCCAGCAGCCAACCCGGACAGGGGCACGAG.

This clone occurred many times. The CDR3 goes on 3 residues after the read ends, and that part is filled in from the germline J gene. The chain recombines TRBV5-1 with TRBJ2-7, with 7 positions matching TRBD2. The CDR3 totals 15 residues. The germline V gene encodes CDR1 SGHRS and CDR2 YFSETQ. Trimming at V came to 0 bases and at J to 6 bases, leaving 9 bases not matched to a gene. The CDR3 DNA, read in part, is TGCGCCAGCAGCTTGGCCGGCGGGAGAGTCTCCGAG. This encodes CASSLAGGRVSE. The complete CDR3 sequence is CASSLAGGRVSEQYF. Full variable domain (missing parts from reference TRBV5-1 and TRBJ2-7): KAGVTQTPRYLIKTRGQQVTLSCSPISGHRSVSWYQQTPGQGLQFLFEYFSETQRNKGNFPGRFSGRQFSNSRSEMNVSTLELGDSALYLCASSLAGGRVSEQYFGPGTRLTVT.

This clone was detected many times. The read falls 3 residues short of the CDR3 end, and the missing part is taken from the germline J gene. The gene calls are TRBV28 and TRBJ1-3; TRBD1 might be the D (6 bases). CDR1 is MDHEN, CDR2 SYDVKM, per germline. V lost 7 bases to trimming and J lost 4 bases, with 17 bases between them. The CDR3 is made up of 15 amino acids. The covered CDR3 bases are TGTGCCAGCACCGACAGGCGTAGCGAAGGAAACACC. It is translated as CASTDRRSEGNT. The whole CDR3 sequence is CASTDRRSEGNTIYF.

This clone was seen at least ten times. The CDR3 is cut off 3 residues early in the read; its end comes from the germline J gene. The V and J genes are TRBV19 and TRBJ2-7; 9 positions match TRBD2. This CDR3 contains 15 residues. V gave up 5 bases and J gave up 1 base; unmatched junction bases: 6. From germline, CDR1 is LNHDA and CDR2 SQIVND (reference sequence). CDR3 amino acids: CASSLTSGYSYEQYF. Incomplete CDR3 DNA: TGTGCCAGTAGTTTAACTAGCGGGTATTCCTACGAG.

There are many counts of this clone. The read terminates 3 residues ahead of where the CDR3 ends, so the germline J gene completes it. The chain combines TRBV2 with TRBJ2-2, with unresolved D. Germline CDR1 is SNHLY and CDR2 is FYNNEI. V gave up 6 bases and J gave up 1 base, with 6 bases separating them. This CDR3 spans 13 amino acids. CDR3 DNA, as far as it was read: TGTGCCAGCAGGACGGGGAACACCGGGGAG. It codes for CASRTGNTGE. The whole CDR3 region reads CASRTGNTGELFF. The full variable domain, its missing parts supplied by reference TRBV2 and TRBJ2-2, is EPEVTQTPSHQVTQMGQEVILRCVPISNHLYFYWYRQILGQKVEFLVSFYNNEISEKSEIFDDQFSVERPDGSNFTLKIRSTKLEDSAMYFCASRTGNTGELFFGEGSRLTVL.

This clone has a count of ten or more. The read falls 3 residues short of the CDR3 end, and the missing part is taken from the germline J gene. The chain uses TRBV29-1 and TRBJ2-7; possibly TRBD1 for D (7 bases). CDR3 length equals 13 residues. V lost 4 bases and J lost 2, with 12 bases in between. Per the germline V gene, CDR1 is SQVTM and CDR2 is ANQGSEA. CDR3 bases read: TGCAGCGTTGGACGGGGGACAGCCTACGAG. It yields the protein CSVGRGTAYE. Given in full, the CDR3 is CSVGRGTAYEQYF.

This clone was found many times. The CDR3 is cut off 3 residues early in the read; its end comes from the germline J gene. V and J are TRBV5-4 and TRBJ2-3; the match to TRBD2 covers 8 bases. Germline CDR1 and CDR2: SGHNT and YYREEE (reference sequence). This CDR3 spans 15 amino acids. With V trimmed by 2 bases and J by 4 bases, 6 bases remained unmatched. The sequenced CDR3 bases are TGTGCCAGCAGCTTCGAGCGGGAGAAATCAGATACG. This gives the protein CASSFEREKSDT. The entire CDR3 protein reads CASSFEREKSDTQYF.

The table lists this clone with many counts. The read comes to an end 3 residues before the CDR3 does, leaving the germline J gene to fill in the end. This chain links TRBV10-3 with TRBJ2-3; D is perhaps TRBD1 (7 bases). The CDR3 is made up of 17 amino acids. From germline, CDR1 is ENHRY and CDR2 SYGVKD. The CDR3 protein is CAIRGGGTEPFYRTQYF. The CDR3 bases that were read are TGTGCCATCAGGGGGGGCGGGACAGAACCGTTCTACCGGACG.

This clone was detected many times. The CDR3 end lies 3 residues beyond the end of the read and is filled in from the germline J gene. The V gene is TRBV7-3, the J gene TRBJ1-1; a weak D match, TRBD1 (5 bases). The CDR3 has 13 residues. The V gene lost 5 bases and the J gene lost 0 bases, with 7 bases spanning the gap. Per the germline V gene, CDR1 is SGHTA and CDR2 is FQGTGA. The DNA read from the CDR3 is TGTGCCAGCAGCCTGACAGTGAACACTGAA. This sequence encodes CASSLTVNTE. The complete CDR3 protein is CASSLTVNTEAFF.

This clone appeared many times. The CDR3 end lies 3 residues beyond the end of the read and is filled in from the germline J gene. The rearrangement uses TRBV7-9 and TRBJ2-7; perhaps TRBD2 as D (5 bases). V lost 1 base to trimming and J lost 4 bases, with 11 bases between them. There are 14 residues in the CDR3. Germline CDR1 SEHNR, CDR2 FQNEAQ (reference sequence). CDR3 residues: CASSLGGSDYEQYF. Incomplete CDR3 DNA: TGTGCCAGCAGCTTAGGCGGGTCAGATTACGAG.